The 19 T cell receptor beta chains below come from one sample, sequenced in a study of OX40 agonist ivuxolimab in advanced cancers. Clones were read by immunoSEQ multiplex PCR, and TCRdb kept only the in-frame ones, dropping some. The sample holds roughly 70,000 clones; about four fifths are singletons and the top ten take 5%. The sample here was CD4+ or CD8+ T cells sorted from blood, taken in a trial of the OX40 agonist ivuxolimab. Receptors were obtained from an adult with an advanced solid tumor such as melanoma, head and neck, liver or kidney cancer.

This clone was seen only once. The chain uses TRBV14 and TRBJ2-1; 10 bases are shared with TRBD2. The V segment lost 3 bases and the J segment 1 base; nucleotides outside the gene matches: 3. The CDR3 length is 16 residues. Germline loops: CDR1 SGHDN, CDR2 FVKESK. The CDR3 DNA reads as TGTGCCAGCAGCCACTATAGCGGGAGGTCCTACAATGAGCAGTTCTTC. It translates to CASSHYSGRSYNEQFF.

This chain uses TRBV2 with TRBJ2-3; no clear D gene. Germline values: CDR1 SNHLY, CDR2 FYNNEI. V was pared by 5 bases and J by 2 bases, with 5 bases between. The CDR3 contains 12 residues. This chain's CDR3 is CASSYATDTQYF. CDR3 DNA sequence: TGTGCCAGCAGTTATGCCACAGATACGCAGTATTTT.

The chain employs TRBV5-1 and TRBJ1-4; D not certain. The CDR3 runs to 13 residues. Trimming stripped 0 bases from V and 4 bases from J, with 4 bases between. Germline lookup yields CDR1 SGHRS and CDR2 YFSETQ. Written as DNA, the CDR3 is TGCGCCAGCAGCTTGGACAGTAATGAAAAACTGTTTTTT. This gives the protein CASSLDSNEKLFF.

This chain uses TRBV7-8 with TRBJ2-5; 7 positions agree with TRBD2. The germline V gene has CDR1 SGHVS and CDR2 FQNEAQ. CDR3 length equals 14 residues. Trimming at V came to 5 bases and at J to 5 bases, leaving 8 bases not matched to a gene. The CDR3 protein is CASSPNWGGETQYF. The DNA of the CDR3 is TGTGCCAGCAGCCCAAACTGGGGGGGGGAGACCCAGTACTTC.

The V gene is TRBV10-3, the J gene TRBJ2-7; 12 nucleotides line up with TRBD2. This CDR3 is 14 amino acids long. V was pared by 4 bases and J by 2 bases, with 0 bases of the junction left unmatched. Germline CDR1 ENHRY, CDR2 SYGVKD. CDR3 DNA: TGTGCCATCAGTGGGACTAGCGGGACCTACGAGCAGTACTTC. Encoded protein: CAISGTSGTYEQYF.

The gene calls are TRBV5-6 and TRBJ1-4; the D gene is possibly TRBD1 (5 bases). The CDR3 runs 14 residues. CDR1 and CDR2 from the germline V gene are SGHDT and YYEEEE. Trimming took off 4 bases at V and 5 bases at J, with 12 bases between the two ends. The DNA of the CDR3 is TGTGCCAGCAGCCGCAGGGCGAGGAATGAAAAACTGTTTTTT. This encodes CASSRRARNEKLFF.

For the CDR3, the DNA is TGTGCCAGCAGCCCTAATGGAAATTCACCCCTCCACTTT. Amino acid sequence: CASSPNGNSPLHF. This chain uses TRBV6-5 with TRBJ1-6, with no clear D. V was clipped by 6 bases and J by 7 bases, with 10 bases between them. The CDR3 has 13 amino acids. Germline V gene data show CDR1 as MNHEY and CDR2 as SVGAGI.

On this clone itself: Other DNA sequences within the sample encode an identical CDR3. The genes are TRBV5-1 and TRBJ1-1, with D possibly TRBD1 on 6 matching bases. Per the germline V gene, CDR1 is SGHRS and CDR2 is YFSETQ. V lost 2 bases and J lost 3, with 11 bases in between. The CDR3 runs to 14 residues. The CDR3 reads CASSLQGPYTEAFF. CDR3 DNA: TGCGCCAGCAGCTTACAGGGCCCCTACACTGAAGCTTTCTTT.

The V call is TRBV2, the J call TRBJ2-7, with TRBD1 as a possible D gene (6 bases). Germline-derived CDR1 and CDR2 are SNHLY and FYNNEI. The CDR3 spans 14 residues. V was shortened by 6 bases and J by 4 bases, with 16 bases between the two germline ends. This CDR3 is CASRGQTGHYEQYF. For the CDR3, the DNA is TGTGCCAGCAGGGGGCAGACAGGCCATTACGAGCAGTACTTC. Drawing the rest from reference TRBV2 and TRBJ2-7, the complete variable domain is EPEVTQTPSHQVTQMGQEVILRCVPISNHLYFYWYRQILGQKVEFLVSFYNNEISEKSEIFDDQFSVERPDGSNFTLKIRSTKLEDSAMYFCASRGQTGHYEQYFGPGTRLTVT.

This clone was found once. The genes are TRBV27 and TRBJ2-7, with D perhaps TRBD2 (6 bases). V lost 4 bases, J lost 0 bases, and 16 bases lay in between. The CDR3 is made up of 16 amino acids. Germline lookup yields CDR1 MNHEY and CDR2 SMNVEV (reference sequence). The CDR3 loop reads CASSSLGTSSSYEQYF. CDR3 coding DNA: TGTGCCAGCAGTTCCCTCGGGACTTCAAGCTCCTACGAGCAGTACTTC.

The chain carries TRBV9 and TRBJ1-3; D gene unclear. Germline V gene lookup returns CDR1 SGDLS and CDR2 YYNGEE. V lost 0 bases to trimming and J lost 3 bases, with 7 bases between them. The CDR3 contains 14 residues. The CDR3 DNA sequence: TGTGCCAGCAGCGTAGGCTCAAATGGAAACACCATATATTTT. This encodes CASSVGSNGNTIYF. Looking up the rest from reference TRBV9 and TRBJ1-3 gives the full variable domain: DSGVTQTPKHLITATGQRVTLRCSPRSGDLSVYWYQQSLDQGLQFLIQYYNGEERAKGNILERFSAQQFPDLHSELNLSSLELGDSALYFCASSVGSNGNTIYFGEGSWLTVV.

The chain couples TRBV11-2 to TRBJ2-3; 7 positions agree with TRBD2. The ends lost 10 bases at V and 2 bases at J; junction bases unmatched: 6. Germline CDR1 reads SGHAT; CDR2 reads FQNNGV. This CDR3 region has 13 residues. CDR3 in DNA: TGTGCCACCGTAGGGGACTACACAGATACGCAGTATTTT. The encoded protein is CATVGDYTDTQYF.

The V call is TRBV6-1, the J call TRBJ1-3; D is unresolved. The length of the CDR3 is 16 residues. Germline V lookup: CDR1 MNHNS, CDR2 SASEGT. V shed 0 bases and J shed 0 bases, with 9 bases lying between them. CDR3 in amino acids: CASSEALPASGNTIYF. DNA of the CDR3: TGTGCCAGCAGTGAAGCACTCCCCGCCTCTGGAAACACCATATATTTT.

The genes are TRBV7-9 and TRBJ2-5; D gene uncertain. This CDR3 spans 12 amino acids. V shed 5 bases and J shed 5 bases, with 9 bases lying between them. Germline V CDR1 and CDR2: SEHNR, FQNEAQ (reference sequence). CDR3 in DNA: TGTGCCAGCAGCCTAAGCGCGGAGACCCAGTACTTC. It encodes CASSLSAETQYF.

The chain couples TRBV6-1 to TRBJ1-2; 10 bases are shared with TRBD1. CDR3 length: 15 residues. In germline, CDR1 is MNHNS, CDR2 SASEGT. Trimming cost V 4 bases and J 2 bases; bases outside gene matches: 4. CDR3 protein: CASSARDRGNYGYTF. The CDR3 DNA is TGTGCCAGCAGTGCAAGGGACAGGGGAAACTATGGCTACACCTTC.

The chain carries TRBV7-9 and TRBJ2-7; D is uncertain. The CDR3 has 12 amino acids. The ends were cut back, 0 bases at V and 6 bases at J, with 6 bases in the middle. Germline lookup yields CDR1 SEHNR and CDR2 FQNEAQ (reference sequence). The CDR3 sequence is CASSLAEREQYF. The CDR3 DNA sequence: TGTGCCAGCAGCTTAGCGGAACGCGAGCAGTACTTC.

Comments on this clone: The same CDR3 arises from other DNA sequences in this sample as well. The CDR3 protein is CASSEAVGSYGYTF. In DNA form, the CDR3 reads TGTGCCAGCAGTGAAGCGGTAGGGAGCTATGGCTACACCTTC. V is TRBV2 and J is TRBJ1-2; D remains ambiguous. The V end was cut by 0 bases, the J end by 4 bases, with 9 bases between. Germline CDR1 reads SNHLY; CDR2 reads FYNNEI. The CDR3 has 14 residues. The full variable domain, rest sourced from reference TRBV2 and TRBJ1-2, is EPEVTQTPSHQVTQMGQEVILRCVPISNHLYFYWYRQILGQKVEFLVSFYNNEISEKSEIFDDQFSVERPDGSNFTLKIRSTKLEDSAMYFCASSEAVGSYGYTFGSGTRLTVV.

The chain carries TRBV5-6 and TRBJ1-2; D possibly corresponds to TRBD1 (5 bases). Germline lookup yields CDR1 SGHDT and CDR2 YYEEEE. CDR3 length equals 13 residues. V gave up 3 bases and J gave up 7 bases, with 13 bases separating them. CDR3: CASSYGGVSGYTF. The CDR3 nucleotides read TGTGCCAGCAGCTACGGGGGGGTGTCTGGCTACACCTTC.

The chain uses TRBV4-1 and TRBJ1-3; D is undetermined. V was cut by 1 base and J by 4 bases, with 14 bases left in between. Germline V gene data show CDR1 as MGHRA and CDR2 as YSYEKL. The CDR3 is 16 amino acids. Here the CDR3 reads CASSQVLTTLGNTIYF. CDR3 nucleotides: TGCGCCAGCAGCCAAGTCCTGACAACGCTGGGAAACACCATATATTTT.